This is a list of T cell receptor beta chains from one sample in a study of cytomegalovirus exposure and HLA in healthy donors. This table comes from immunoSEQ multiplex PCR, and its TCRdb copy is limited to in-frame clones, with some not included. The table includes some 100,000 clones, 84% detected once. Sequenced input: PBMCs. These receptors were collected from a woman aged 18-29 years in good health and CMV-seronegative. The CDR3 runs from the conserved cysteine through the conserved F or W. The D gene is left open where the match is weak. Clone sizes are given selectively: once, few, many, or a class where the clone is expanded.

size	V	J	D	CDR3	DNA
.	TRBV20-1	TRBJ1-2	.	CSAAFYYGYTF	TGCAGTGCAGCTTTTTACTATGGCTACACCTTC
.	TRBV28	TRBJ1-2	TRBD1	CASRSGTGGNYGYTF	TGTGCCAGCAGGTCAGGGACAGGGGGTAACTATGGCTACACCTTC
.	TRBV18	TRBJ2-1	TRBD2	CASSPPSGLAAYNEQFF	TGTGCCAGCTCACCACCGTCCGGACTAGCGGCCTACAATGAGCAGTTCTTC
once	TRBV30	TRBJ2-5	TRBD1	CAWGTGGPPVGTQYF	TGTGCCTGGGGGACAGGGGGGCCCCCCGTTGGGACCCAGTACTTC
.	TRBV11-3	TRBJ1-2	TRBD1	CASGFRGTAGYTF	TGTGCCAGCGGCTTCAGGGGGACGGCTGGCTACACCTTC
.	TRBV7-2	TRBJ2-3	TRBD2	CASSLTSGSTDTQYF	TGTGCCAGCAGCTTAACTAGCGGCAGCACAGATACGCAGTATTTT
.	TRBV28	TRBJ1-3	TRBD1	CASSFTGGAGGNTIYF	TGTGCCAGCAGTTTCACAGGGGGCGCAGGAGGAAACACCATATATTTT
.	TRBV29-1	TRBJ2-1	TRBD1	CSVRDRGHYNEQFF	TGCAGCGTCCGGGACAGGGGTCACTACAATGAGCAGTTCTTC
.	TRBV28	TRBJ2-2	TRBD1	CASSFPTGGGELFF	TGTGCCAGCAGTTTCCCCACAGGGGGCGGGGAGCTGTTTTTT
.	TRBV7-3	TRBJ2-7	TRBD1	CASSLTGGADEQYF	TGTGCCAGCAGCTTGACAGGGGGCGCGGACGAGCAGTACTTC
.	TRBV27	TRBJ2-5	TRBD2	CATAKGLAGGREETQYF	TGTGCCACCGCTAAGGGACTAGCGGGGGGGCGGGAGGAGACCCAGTACTTC
.	TRBV4-3	TRBJ2-7	TRBD2	CASSLTAGGRGEQYF	TGCGCCAGCAGCTTAACAGCGGGGGGCCGTGGAGAGCAGTACTTC
.	TRBV2	TRBJ2-7	.	CASDEGGLSYEQYF	TGTGCCAGCGATGAGGGGGGGCTCTCCTACGAGCAGTACTTC
.	TRBV30	TRBJ2-3	TRBD1	CAWSEGQGVRNF	TGTGCCTGGAGTGAGGGACAGGGAGTCAGGAATTTT
medium-sized	TRBV9	TRBJ1-5	.	CASSPDRISSNQPQHF	TGTGCCAGCAGCCCGGACAGAATTAGTAGCAATCAGCCCCAGCATTTT
few	TRBV6-5	TRBJ2-7	.	CASSKGDYEQYF	TGTGCCAGCAGCAAGGGAGACTACGAGCAGTACTTC
.	TRBV6-1	TRBJ2-1	.	CASSDEGGPSEQFF	TGTGCCAGCAGTGATGAGGGGGGGCCAAGTGAGCAGTTCTTC
.	TRBV7-9	TRBJ2-2	TRBD1	CSSSPTTGANTGELFF	TGTTCCAGCAGCCCTACGACAGGGGCGAACACCGGGGAGCTGTTTTTT
once	TRBV11-2	TRBJ2-1	.	CASSGGTYNEQFF	TGTGCCAGCAGCGGGGGGACCTACAATGAGCAGTTCTTC
.	TRBV5-1	TRBJ2-1	.	CASSFLNEQFF	TGCGCCAGCAGCTTCTTGAATGAGCAGTTCTTC
.	TRBV27	TRBJ1-2	TRBD1	CASRATGADYGYTF	TGTGCCAGCAGGGCTACAGGGGCGGACTATGGCTACACCTTC
.	TRBV4-3	TRBJ1-4	.	CASSQSTGRGSEKLFF	TGCGCCAGCAGCCAATCCACAGGGAGGGGTAGTGAAAAACTGTTTTTT
.	TRBV4-3	TRBJ1-5	.	CASSQDQGWQPQHF	TGCGCCAGCAGCCAAGACCAGGGGTGGCAGCCCCAGCATTTT
.	TRBV9	TRBJ2-1	TRBD1	CASSVVASGGLYNEQFF	TGTGCCAGCAGCGTAGTTGCTTCAGGGGGCCTCTACAATGAGCAGTTCTTC
.	TRBV19	TRBJ2-1	TRBD2	CASSIDGTRGLNEQFF	TGTGCCAGTAGTATAGATGGGACTAGGGGACTCAATGAGCAGTTCTTC
once	TRBV27	TRBJ1-5	.	CASSFRGHQPQHF	TGTGCCAGCAGTTTTAGGGGCCATCAGCCCCAGCATTTT
.	TRBV9	TRBJ1-2	.	CASSAPAGAGYGYTF	TGTGCCAGCAGCGCCCCCGCCGGGGCGGGGTACGGCTACACCTTC
once	TRBV6-1	TRBJ2-3	TRBD2	CASSEIAGGPDTQYF	TGTGCCAGCAGTGAAATAGCGGGGGGTCCAGATACGCAGTATTTT
once	TRBV11-2	TRBJ2-7	.	CASSLTNREQYF	TGTGCCAGCAGCTTAACTAACCGCGAGCAGTACTTC
once	TRBV28	TRBJ1-5	.	CASSLTWGGLEQPQHF	TGTGCCAGCAGTTTAACCTGGGGAGGGTTAGAACAGCCCCAGCATTTT
.	TRBV11-3	TRBJ2-5	TRBD2	CASSPSGVSQETQYF	TGTGCCAGCAGCCCGAGCGGGGTCTCGCAAGAGACCCAGTACTTC
.	TRBV16	TRBJ1-1	.	CASSPTTGSTEAFF	TGTGCCAGCAGCCCGACCACAGGGAGCACTGAAGCTTTCTTT
once	TRBV10-3	TRBJ2-3	TRBD1	CAISEGGDSDTQYF	TGTGCCATCAGTGAAGGGGGCGATTCAGATACGCAGTATTTT
.	TRBV28	TRBJ1-5	.	CASSPRGGRGNQPQHF	TGTGCCAGCAGCCCCCGTGGGGGCAGAGGCAATCAGCCCCAGCATTTT
.	TRBV9	TRBJ2-3	TRBD1	CASSVGQVRTDTQYF	TGTGCCAGCAGCGTGGGACAGGTGAGGACAGATACGCAGTATTTT
few	TRBV5-4	TRBJ2-5	.	CASSLRVDETQYF	TGTGCCAGCAGCCTCCGGGTGGATGAGACCCAGTACTTC
.	TRBV4-1	TRBJ2-5	TRBD1	CASSQDREFGKTQYF	TGCGCCAGCAGCCAGGACAGGGAATTTGGAAAGACCCAGTACTTC
.	TRBV28	TRBJ2-1	TRBD1	CASSSPVGQGSLKQFF	TGTGCCAGCAGCTCCCCGGTGGGACAGGGTTCCCTAAAGCAGTTCTTC
.	TRBV19	TRBJ1-1	TRBD1	CASSFRQGTHTEAFF	TGTGCCAGTAGTTTCCGACAGGGAACCCACACTGAAGCTTTCTTT
.	TRBV18	TRBJ2-2	.	CASSPFQGLSGELFF	TGTGCCAGCTCACCGTTTCAGGGTCTCTCCGGGGAGCTGTTTTTT
.	TRBV7-2	TRBJ2-3	TRBD2	CASSLGASGSNTDTQYF	TGTGCCAGCAGCTTAGGAGCTAGCGGGAGCAATACAGATACGCAGTATTTT
.	TRBV27	TRBJ2-1	TRBD2	CASSLWATGLAGGPSNEQFF	TGTGCCAGCAGTTTATGGGCTACGGGACTAGCGGGAGGGCCTTCGAATGAGCAGTTCTTC
once	TRBV9	TRBJ1-2	TRBD1	CASSPYGQGGYGYTF	TGTGCCAGCAGCCCCTACGGACAGGGCGGGTATGGCTACACCTTC
.	TRBV7-2	TRBJ2-7	TRBD1	CASSLGTGVSEQYF	TGTGCCAGCAGCTTAGGGACAGGGGTAAGCGAGCAGTACTTC
.	TRBV4-2	TRBJ2-5	.	CASSQDRGQGGETQYF	TGTGCCAGCAGCCAAGATAGGGGTCAGGGTGGGGAGACCCAGTACTTC
.	TRBV7-6	TRBJ2-1	TRBD2	CASTKPSRSSGGPEFF	TGTGCCAGCACCAAACCCTCGAGGTCCAGCGGGGGGCCCGAGTTCTTC
.	TRBV6-6	TRBJ1-2	TRBD1	CASSQGANYGYTF	TGTGCCAGCAGTCAGGGGGCTAACTATGGCTACACCTTC
.	TRBV6-1	TRBJ1-1	.	CASSESPENTEAFF	TGTGCCAGCAGTGAGTCTCCAGAGAACACTGAAGCTTTCTTT
.	TRBV7-9	TRBJ1-2	.	CASSGRGDYGYTF	TGTGCCAGCAGCGGCCGGGGAGACTATGGCTACACCTTC
.	TRBV5-6	TRBJ1-2	TRBD1	CASTIFGTANYGYTF	TGTGCCAGCACCATTTTCGGGACAGCTAACTATGGCTACACCTTC
once	TRBV14	TRBJ2-6	.	CASSHVSRSISGANVLTF	TGTGCCAGCAGCCACGTGAGCCGGAGTATCTCTGGGGCCAACGTCCTGACTTTC
.	TRBV7-2	TRBJ2-3	TRBD2	CASSLESAGGLTDTQYF	TGTGCCAGCAGCTTAGAATCGGCGGGGGGGCTCACAGATACGCAGTATTTT
.	TRBV28	TRBJ1-2	TRBD1	CASSLDRAYGYTF	TGTGCCAGCAGCTTGGACAGGGCCTATGGCTACACCTTC
.	TRBV11-1	TRBJ1-1	.	CASSLEGTRGYSEAFF	TGTGCCAGCAGCTTAGAAGGTACCAGGGGTTATTCTGAAGCTTTCTTT
.	TRBV7-2	TRBJ2-7	TRBD1	CASSLRQGSSYEQYF	TGTGCCAGCAGCTTACGACAGGGGTCCTCCTACGAGCAGTACTTC